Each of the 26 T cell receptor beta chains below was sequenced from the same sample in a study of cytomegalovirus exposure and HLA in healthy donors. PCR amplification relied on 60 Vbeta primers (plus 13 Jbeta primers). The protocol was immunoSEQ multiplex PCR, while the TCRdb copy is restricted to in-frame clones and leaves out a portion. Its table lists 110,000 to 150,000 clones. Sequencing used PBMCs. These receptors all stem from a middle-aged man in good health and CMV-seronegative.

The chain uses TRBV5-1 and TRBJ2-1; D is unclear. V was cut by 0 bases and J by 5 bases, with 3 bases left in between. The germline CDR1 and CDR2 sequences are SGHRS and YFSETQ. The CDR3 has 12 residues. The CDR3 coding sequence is TGCGCCAGCAGCTTGGGCGACAATGAGCAGTTCTTC. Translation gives CASSLGDNEQFF.

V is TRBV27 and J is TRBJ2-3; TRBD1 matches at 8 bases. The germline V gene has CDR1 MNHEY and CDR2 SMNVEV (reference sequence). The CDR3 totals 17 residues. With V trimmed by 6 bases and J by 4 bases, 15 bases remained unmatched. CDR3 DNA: TGTGCCAGCAGCCCTATTATAAGTACAGGGGGTTCAGATACGCAGTATTTT. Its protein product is CASSPIISTGGSDTQYF.

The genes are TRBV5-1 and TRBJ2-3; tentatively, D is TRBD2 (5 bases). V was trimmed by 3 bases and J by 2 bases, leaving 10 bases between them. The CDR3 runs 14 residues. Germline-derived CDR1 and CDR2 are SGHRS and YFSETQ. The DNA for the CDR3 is TGCGCCAGCAGCTCTCCTAGCTTCACAGATACGCAGTATTTT. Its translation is CASSSPSFTDTQYF.

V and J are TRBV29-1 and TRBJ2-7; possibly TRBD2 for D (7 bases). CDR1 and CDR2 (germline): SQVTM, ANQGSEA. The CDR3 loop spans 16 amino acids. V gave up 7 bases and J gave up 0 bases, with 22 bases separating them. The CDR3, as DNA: TGCAGCGCCGATGTAACGGGCGGGGGCCACTCCTACGAGCAGTACTTC. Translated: CSADVTGGGHSYEQYF.

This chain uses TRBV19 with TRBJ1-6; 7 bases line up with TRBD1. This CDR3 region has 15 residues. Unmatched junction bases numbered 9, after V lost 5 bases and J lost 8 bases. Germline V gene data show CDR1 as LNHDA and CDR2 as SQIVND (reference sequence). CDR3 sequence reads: CASSGPGQLDSPLHF. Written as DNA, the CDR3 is TGTGCCAGTAGTGGCCCGGGACAGCTTGATTCACCCCTCCACTTT.

The CDR3 is CASSQGTGGLNTGELFF. The CDR3 DNA reads TGCGCCAGCAGCCAGGGGACAGGGGGCCTGAACACCGGGGAGCTGTTTTTT. The gene calls are TRBV5-1 and TRBJ2-2; 12 nucleotides line up with TRBD1. The CDR3 has 17 residues. Looked up from germline, CDR1 is SGHRS and CDR2 is YFSETQ. With V trimmed by 4 bases and J by 1 base, 5 bases remained unmatched.

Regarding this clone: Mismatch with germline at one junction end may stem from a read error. This CDR3 reads CASIPAGGSHEQYF. The CDR3 DNA follows: TGTGCCAGCATTCCCGCAGGGGGCTCCCACGAGCAGTACTTC. The chain combines TRBV2 with TRBJ2-5; TRBD1 agrees at 8 bases. With the DNA end fitting TRBJ2-7 better, the J assignment may be wrong. Germline lookup yields CDR1 SNHLY and CDR2 FYNNEI. The CDR3 runs to 14 residues.

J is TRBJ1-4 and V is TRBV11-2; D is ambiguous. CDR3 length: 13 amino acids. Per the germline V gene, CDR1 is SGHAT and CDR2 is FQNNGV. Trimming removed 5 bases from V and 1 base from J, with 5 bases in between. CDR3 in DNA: TGTGCCAGCAGCCCCGGAACTAATGAAAAACTGTTTTTT. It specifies CASSPGTNEKLFF. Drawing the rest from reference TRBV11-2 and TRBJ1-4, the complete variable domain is EAGVAQSPRYKIIEKRQSVAFWCNPISGHATLYWYQQILGQGPKLLIQFQNNGVVDDSQLPKDRFSAERLKGVDSTLKIQPAKLEDSAVYLCASSPGTNEKLFFGSGTQLSVL.

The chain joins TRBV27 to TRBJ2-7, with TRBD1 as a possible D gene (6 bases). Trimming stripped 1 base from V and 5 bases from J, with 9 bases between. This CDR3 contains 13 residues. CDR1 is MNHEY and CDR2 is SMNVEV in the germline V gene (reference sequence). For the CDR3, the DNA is TGTGCCAGCAGTTTATTATACAGGGACGAGCAGTACTTC. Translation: CASSLLYRDEQYF.

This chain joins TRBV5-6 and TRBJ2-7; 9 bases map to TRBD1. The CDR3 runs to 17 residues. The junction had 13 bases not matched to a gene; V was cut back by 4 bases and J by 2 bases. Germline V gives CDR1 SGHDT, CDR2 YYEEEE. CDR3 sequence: CASSPAGGTGKTYEQYF. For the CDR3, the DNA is TGTGCCAGCAGCCCCGCCGGGGGGACAGGGAAGACCTACGAGCAGTACTTC.

In DNA, the CDR3 is TGTGCCAGCTCGCTAAACCGGGGACAGGAGGCCGAGCAGTACTTC. This gives the protein CASSLNRGQEAEQYF. V is TRBV18 and J is TRBJ2-7, with 8 nucleotides matching TRBD1. This CDR3 spans 15 amino acids. The J segment lost 6 bases and the V segment lost 6 bases, leaving 13 bases of the junction unmatched. Germline assignment: CDR1 KGHSH and CDR2 LQKENI.

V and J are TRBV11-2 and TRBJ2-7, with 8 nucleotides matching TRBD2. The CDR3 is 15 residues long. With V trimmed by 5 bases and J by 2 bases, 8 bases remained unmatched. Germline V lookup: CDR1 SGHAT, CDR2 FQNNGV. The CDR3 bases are TGTGCCAGCAGCCCGTATAGCGGGGCTACCTACGAGCAGTACTTC. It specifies CASSPYSGATYEQYF.

Written as DNA, the CDR3 is TGTGCCATCAGTGAGTCAGGGGATTCTAGCACAGATACGCAGTATTTT. This translates into CAISESGDSSTDTQYF. The chain recombines TRBV10-3 with TRBJ2-3, with TRBD1 as a possible D gene (5 bases). This CDR3 region has 16 residues. Trimming shortened V by 0 bases and J by 0 bases, and 10 bases separated the two germline ends. Germline values: CDR1 ENHRY, CDR2 SYGVKD.

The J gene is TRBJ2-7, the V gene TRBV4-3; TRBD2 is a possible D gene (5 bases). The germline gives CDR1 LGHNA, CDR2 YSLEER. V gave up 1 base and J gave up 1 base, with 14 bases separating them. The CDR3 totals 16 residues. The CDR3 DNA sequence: TGCGCCAGCAGCCAAGGGCTCTCCGGGATTTCCTACGAGCAGTACTTC. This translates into CASSQGLSGISYEQYF.

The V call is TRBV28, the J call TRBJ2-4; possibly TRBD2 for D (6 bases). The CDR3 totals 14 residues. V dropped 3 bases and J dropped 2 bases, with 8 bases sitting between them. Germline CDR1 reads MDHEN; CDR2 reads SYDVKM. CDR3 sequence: CASSLGGSKNIQYF. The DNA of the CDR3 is TGTGCCAGCAGTTTGGGGGGTTCCAAAAACATTCAGTACTTC.

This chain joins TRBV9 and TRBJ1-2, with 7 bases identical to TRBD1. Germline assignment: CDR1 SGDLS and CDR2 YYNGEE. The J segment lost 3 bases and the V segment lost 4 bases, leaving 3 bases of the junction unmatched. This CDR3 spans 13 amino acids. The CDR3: CASSQTGDYGYTF. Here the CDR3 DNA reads TGTGCCAGCAGCCAAACAGGGGACTATGGCTACACCTTC. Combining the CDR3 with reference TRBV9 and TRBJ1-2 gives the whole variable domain DSGVTQTPKHLITATGQRVTLRCSPRSGDLSVYWYQQSLDQGLQFLIQYYNGEERAKGNILERFSAQQFPDLHSELNLSSLELGDSALYFCASSQTGDYGYTFGSGTRLTVV.

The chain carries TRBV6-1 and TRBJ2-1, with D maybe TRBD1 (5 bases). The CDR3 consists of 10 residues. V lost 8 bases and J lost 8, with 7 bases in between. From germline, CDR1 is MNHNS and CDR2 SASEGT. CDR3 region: CASGRDEQFF. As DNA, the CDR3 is TGTGCCAGCGGCAGGGATGAGCAGTTCTTC.

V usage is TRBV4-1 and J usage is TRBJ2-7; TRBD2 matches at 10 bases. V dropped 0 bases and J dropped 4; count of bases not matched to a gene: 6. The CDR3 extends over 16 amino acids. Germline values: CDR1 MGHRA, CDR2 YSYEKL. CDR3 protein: CASSQDSGGARYEQYF. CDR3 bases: TGCGCCAGCAGCCAAGACAGCGGGGGGGCGAGGTACGAGCAGTACTTC.

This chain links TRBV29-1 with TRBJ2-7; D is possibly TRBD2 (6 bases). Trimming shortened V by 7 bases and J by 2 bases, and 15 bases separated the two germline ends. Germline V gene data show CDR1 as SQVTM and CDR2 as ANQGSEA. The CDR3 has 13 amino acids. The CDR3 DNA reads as TGCAGCGCGGAGGGGCAGGGTACCTACGAGCAGTACTTC. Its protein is CSAEGQGTYEQYF.

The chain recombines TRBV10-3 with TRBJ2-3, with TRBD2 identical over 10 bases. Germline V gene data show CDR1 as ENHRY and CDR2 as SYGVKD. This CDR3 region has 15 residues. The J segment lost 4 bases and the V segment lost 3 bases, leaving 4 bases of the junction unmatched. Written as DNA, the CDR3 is TGTGCCATCAGTGAAGGGCTAGCGGGGGCAGATACGCAGTATTTT. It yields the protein CAISEGLAGADTQYF.

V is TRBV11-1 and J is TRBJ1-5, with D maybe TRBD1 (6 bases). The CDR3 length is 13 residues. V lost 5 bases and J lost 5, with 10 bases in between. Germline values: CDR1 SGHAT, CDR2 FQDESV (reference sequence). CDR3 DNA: TGTGCCAGCAGCAGCGACAGGTATCAGCCCCAGCATTTT. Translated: CASSSDRYQPQHF.

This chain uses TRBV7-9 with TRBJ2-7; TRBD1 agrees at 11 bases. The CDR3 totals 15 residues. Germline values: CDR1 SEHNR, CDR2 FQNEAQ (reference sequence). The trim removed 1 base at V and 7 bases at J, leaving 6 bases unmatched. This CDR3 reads CASSLGTGGRKEQYF. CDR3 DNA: TGTGCCAGCAGCTTAGGGACAGGGGGCAGGAAGGAGCAGTACTTC.

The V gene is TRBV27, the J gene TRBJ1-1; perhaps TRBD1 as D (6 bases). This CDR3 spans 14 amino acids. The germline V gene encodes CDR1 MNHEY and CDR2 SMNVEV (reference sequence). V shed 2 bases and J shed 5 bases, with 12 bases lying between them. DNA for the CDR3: TGTGCCAGCAGTTTAGGGGGCGCGGAAACTGAAGCTTTCTTT. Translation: CASSLGGAETEAFF.

This chain's CDR3 is CASSLLDRDDSPLHF. CDR3 DNA: TGTGCCAGCAGTTTACTGGACAGGGATGATTCACCCCTCCACTTT. The chain joins TRBV28 to TRBJ1-6, with 8 bases fitting TRBD1. The CDR3 runs 15 residues. CDR1 and CDR2 from the germline V gene are MDHEN and SYDVKM. V lost 2 bases to trimming and J lost 8 bases; unmatched junction nucleotides: 5.

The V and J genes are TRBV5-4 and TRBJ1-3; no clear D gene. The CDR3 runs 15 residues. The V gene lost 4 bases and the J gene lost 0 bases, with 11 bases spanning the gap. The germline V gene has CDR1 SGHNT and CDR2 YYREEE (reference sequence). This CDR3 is CASSEDSYSGNTIYF. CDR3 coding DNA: TGTGCCAGCAGCGAAGACTCTTACTCTGGAAACACCATATATTTT.

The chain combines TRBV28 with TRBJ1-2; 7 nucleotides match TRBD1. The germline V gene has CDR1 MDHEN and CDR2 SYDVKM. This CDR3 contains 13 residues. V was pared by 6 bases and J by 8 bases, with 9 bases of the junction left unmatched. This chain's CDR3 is CASRTGDPLGYTF. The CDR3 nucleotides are TGTGCCAGCAGAACAGGGGACCCGTTAGGCTACACCTTC.